Listed below are T cell receptor beta chains from one sample, sequenced in a study of T cell repertoires in cytomegalovirus infection. TCRdb re-called the reads with MiXCR, one entry per CDR3 protein. This table holds about a million distinct CDR3 sequences, about a third found once. Antigens of these TCRs are unknown. The material sequenced was cultured CD8+ T cells from PBMCs, taken from culture after CMV antigen stimulation. All receptors come from a human donor in good health (CMV status not recorded). Some clones in this sample may be carry-over from other donors' samples. The CDR3 runs from the conserved cysteine through the conserved F or W. Not all rows give a size; the values are once, few, many and, for expanded clones, a class.

CDR3	size	V	J
CASSLGGATEAFF	many	TRBV7-9	TRBJ1-1
CASSLGIQQETQYF	many	TRBV7-2	TRBJ2-5
CASSLANGHYGYTF	-	TRBV7-9	TRBJ1-2
CASSQMGENEQFF	few	TRBV4-1	TRBJ2-1
CASSHGTGGGYEQYF	-	TRBV5-1	TRBJ2-7
CAISEAGASQPQHF	once	TRBV10-3	TRBJ1-5
CASGGRGPGDEQFF	-	TRBV5-1	TRBJ2-1
CASSPIAGGDNEQFF	-	TRBV27	TRBJ2-1
CASIFTGQAPTDTQYF	-	TRBV12-3/TRBV12-4	TRBJ2-3
CASSHQTGGDEQYF	many	TRBV4-2	TRBJ2-7
CASSSGTPDIQYF	many	TRBV12-3/TRBV12-4	TRBJ2-4
CATPRGRSDRPDTQYF	-	TRBV2	TRBJ2-3
CASSLTIVRSSGTDTQYF	many	TRBV7-2	TRBJ2-3
CASSLEAFHVVDTQYF	few	TRBV7-9	TRBJ2-3
CASSPPYDTGELFF	-	TRBV13	TRBJ2-2
CASSISPGVGDTQYF	few	TRBV11-3	TRBJ2-3
CASSEVLEAFF	-	TRBV2	TRBJ1-1
CASCLWNEQFF	-	TRBV25-1	TRBJ2-1
CASSYSGPKGAFF	-	TRBV6-6	TRBJ1-1
CASSPYPDPRGYTF	-	TRBV12-3/TRBV12-4	TRBJ1-2
CANSLSENTGELFF	-	TRBV12-3/TRBV12-4	TRBJ2-2
CASRSGRTGGNEQFF	-	TRBV12-3/TRBV12-4	TRBJ2-1
CASRLRDSSYNEQFF	few	TRBV6-2/TRBV6-3	TRBJ2-1
CASSDRDTEAFF	few	TRBV6-1	TRBJ1-1
CASSFTGTPPYGYTF	-	TRBV28	TRBJ1-2
CASSSRGAGYNSPLHF	-	TRBV12-3/TRBV12-4	TRBJ1-6
CASSYSRVDTQYF	-	TRBV6-5	TRBJ2-3
CASSTIGAGYEQYF	-	TRBV7-9	TRBJ2-7
CASSYGLLSYEQYF	few	TRBV6-2/TRBV6-3	TRBJ2-7
CATSAGYNTEAFF	few	TRBV24-1	TRBJ1-1
CASSLPTGLPGLSYNEQFF	-	TRBV5-8	TRBJ2-1